A selection of T cell receptor beta chains follows, all from one sample in a study of blood T cell repertoires in COVID-19. Data came from immunoSEQ multiplex PCR; TCRdb stores just in-frame clones and leaves some out. The sample carries some 320,000 clones, approximately 85% recorded once. Material for sequencing was peripheral blood. These receptors were obtained from a human donor in a cohort sampled during active COVID-19. Both conserved end residues are part of each CDR3.

v_gene	len	j_gene	CDR3aa
TRBV24-1	14	TRBJ1-2	CATSETPPGSGYTF
TRBV9	13	TRBJ2-1	CASSVPGYNEQFF
TRBV6-2/TRBV6-3	14	TRBJ2-5	CASSYLRGGETQYF
TRBV18	15	TRBJ2-7	CASSPPGAGGGEQYF
TRBV20-1	13	TRBJ1-2	CSASGGASYGYTF
TRBV3-1/TRBV3-2	14	TRBJ1-1	CASSQHGGRTEAFF
TRBV10-2	14	TRBJ1-5	CASNPSWGDQPQHF
TRBV5-6	16	TRBJ1-5	CASSHGRAALNQPQHF
TRBV6-1	14	TRBJ2-7	CASSDGTPSYEQYF
TRBV2	16	TRBJ1-2	CASTLSFRGLGYGYTF
TRBV7-3	13	TRBJ2-2	CASEGSNTGELFF
TRBV12-3/TRBV12-4	12	TRBJ2-1	CASSWGGGEQFF
TRBV27	15	TRBJ1-5	CASKIQGIGNQPQHF
TRBV2	18	TRBJ1-1	CASGVVLGTAIMNTEAFF
TRBV24-1	12	TRBJ2-3	CATSVGADTQYF
TRBV5-1	15	TRBJ1-1	CASSQQTAMNTEAFF
TRBV9	15	TRBJ2-1	CASSVGLAGRNEQFF
TRBV13	14	TRBJ2-1	CASSIRTSDNEQFF
TRBV6-5	14	TRBJ2-1	CASITGLGSLEQFF
TRBV19	13	TRBJ1-1	CASTNGQNTEAFF
TRBV13	14	TRBJ1-2	CASSVDRGGYGYTF
TRBV29-1	12	TRBJ2-7	CSVEGRNYEQYF
TRBV6-5	15	TRBJ2-3	CASSYAGARTDTQYF
TRBV3-1/TRBV3-2	14	TRBJ1-1	CASSHLGENTEAFF
TRBV6-5	15	TRBJ2-1	CASSYSASSYNEQFF
TRBV25-1	17	TRBJ2-2	CASSDRLSGGRSGELFF
TRBV19	13	TRBJ2-7	CASSPGAAYEQYF
TRBV20-1	11	TRBJ1-2	CSASPYVGYTF
TRBV7-8	14	TRBJ1-2	CASSLRTGVDGYTF
TRBV2	13	TRBJ1-1	CARGTAANTEAFF
TRBV6-5	11	TRBJ1-1	CASLTGSEAFF
TRBV11-2	13	TRBJ2-7	CASSLDVVYEQYF
TRBV20-1	17	TRBJ2-7	CSASRQGLKKISYEQYF
TRBV6-1	15	TRBJ1-4	CASSEGGGMSEKLFF
TRBV5-4	12	TRBJ1-4	CASSPREGKLFF
TRBV7-9	14	TRBJ1-2	CASSPAADSWGYTF
TRBV5-1	16	TRBJ2-7	CASSLPTGALSYEQYF
TRBV6-2/TRBV6-3	15	TRBJ2-7	CASSSWGGGNYEQYF
TRBV5-4	15	TRBJ2-3	CASSLGGGRADTQYF